These 6 T cell receptor beta chains originate from one sample sequenced in a study of immune evolution from preneoplasia to lung adenocarcinoma. Measured with immunoSEQ multiplex PCR; TCRdb has only the in-frame clones, and not every one. The repertoire holds 9,500 to 10,000 clones, 85% to 90% seen once, with 2.9% in the top ten. The sequencing sample was made of FFPE invasive lung adenocarcinoma tissue. These TCRs come from a person aged 65 to 85 with invasive lung adenocarcinoma. Some clones in this sample may be carry-over from other donors' samples.

The chain has TRBV6-6 and TRBJ1-2, with TRBD1 matching 7 bases. The J segment lost 4 bases and the V segment lost 0 bases, leaving 8 bases of the junction unmatched. The CDR3 has 16 residues. Germline loops: CDR1 MNHNY, CDR2 SVGAGI (reference sequence). CDR3 in amino acids: CASSYSGDRSFYGYTF. CDR3 DNA: TGTGCCAGCAGTTACTCGGGGGACAGATCCTTCTATGGCTACACCTTC.

J is TRBJ1-5 and V is TRBV4-1; D is unresolved. In germline, CDR1 is MGHRA, CDR2 YSYEKL. Trimming cost V 0 bases and J 10 bases, with 16 bases left between them. The CDR3 is 15 amino acids. The chain's CDR3 is CASSQDPSLTNPQHF. The CDR3 DNA reads TGCGCCAGCAGCCAAGATCCCTCTCTTACTAATCCCCAGCATTTT.

The rearrangement uses TRBV5-4 and TRBJ1-1; perhaps TRBD1 as D (6 bases). The ends were cut back, 4 bases at V and 5 bases at J, with 12 bases in the middle. The germline V gene encodes CDR1 SGHNT and CDR2 YYREEE (reference sequence). This CDR3 region has 13 residues. The CDR3 coding sequence is TGTGCCAGCAGCAAGGACAGATGGACTGAAGCTTTCTTT. This translates into CASSKDRWTEAFF. Filled out from reference TRBV5-4 and TRBJ1-1, the complete variable domain reads ETGVTQSPTHLIKTRGQQVTLRCSSQSGHNTVSWYQQALGQGPQFIFQYYREEENGRGNFPPRFSGLQFPNYSSELNVNALELDDSALYLCASSKDRWTEAFFGQGTRLTVV.

The V gene is TRBV30, the J gene TRBJ2-3, with TRBD2 matching over 8 bases. Germline CDR1 is GTSNPN and CDR2 is SVGIG (reference sequence). The CDR3 has 17 amino acids. J lost 2 bases, V lost 1 base, and 11 bases had no gene match. For the CDR3, the DNA is TGTGCCTGGAGTGGGTTGGGGGTAGCGGGAATCACAGATACGCAGTATTTT. It yields the protein CAWSGLGVAGITDTQYF.

This chain connects TRBV13 to TRBJ2-7; D gene uncertain. The CDR3 extends over 13 amino acids. Per the germline V gene, CDR1 is PRHDT and CDR2 is FYEKMQ (reference sequence). The V and J ends lost 5 bases and 1 base respectively, with 9 bases between them. CDR3 nucleotide sequence: TGTGCCAGCAGCGTTTTGGATTCCTACGAGCAGTACTTC. It specifies CASSVLDSYEQYF.

The chain couples TRBV7-2 to TRBJ2-1; D call uncertain. This CDR3 contains 19 residues. Germline CDR1 reads SGHTA; CDR2 reads FQGNSA. V was trimmed by 3 bases and J by 1 base, leaving 22 bases between them. The DNA of the CDR3 is TGTGCCAGCAGCTTCCTTGGGGTAGCCCCTCCCCCGTCCTACAATGAGCAGTTCTTC. It encodes CASSFLGVAPPPSYNEQFF. Complete variable domain (other parts from reference TRBV7-2 and TRBJ2-1): GAGVSQSPSNKVTEKGKDVELRCDPISGHTALYWYRQSLGQGLEFLIYFQGNSAPDKSGLPSDRFSAERTGGSVSTLTIQRTQQEDSAVYLCASSFLGVAPPPSYNEQFFGPGTRLTVL.